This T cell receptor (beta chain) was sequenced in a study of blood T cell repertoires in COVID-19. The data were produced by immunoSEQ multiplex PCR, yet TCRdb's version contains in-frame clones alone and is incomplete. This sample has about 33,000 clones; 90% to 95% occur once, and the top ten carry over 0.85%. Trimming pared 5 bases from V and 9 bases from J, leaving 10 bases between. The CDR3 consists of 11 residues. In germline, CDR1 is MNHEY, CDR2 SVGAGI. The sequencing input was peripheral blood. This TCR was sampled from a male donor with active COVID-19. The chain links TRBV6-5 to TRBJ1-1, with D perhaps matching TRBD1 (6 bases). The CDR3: CASSIQGKAFF. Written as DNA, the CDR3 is TGTGCCAGCAGTATACAGGGCAAAGCTTTCTTT.